This TCR beta chain was obtained from a study of blood T cell repertoires in COVID-19. As for the study in general: Material from acute and convalescent COVID-19 was sourced from the United States, Italy and Spain. In each case, the material was cDNA or gDNA derived from T cells, B-cell-depleted T cells, or PBMCs.

Authors' analysis steps: Estimated nucleated cell counts came from reference gene primer amplification. Assay used: immunoSEQ multiplex PCR; TCRdb lists only in-frame clones, some missing. V and J calls and clone size are those listed in that table; D and trimming were worked out from the DNA. This table holds fewer than 150,000 clones, about 88% found once. This CDR3 has 15 residues. Germline CDR1 and CDR2: SGDLS and YYNGEE. The germline V and J ends were trimmed by 0 bases and 5 bases, with 11 bases remaining between them. The V call is TRBV9, the J call TRBJ2-2; TRBD2 might be the D (5 bases). The sequenced sample consisted of peripheral blood. The sequence came from a man between 50 and 59 years old with active or convalescent COVID-19. The CDR3 DNA is TGTGCCAGCAGCGTAGGAGGGAGTTGGACCGGGGAGCTGTTTTTT. Amino acid sequence: CASSVGGSWTGELFF.